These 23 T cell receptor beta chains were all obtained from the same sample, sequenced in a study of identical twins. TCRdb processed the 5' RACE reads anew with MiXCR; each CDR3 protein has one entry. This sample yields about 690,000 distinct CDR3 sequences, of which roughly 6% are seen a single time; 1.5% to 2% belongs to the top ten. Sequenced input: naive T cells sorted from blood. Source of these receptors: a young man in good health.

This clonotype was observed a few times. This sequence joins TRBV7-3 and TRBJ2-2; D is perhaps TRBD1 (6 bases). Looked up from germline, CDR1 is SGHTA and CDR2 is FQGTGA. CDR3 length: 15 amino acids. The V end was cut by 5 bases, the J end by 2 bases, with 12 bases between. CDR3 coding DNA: TGTGCCAGCAGCCCGGGACATATTAACACCGGGGAGCTGTTTTTT. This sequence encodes CASSPGHINTGELFF.

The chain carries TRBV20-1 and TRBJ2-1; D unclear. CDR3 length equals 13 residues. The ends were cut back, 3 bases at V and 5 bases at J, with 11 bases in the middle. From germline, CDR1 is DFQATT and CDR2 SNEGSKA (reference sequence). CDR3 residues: CSASRLVDNEQFF. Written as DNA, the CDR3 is TGCAGTGCTAGTAGATTGGTAGACAATGAGCAGTTCTTC.

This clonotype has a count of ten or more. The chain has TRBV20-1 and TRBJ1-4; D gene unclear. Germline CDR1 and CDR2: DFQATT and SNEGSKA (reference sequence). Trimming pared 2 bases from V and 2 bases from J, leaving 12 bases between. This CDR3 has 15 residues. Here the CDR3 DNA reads TGCAGTGCTAGACCCAGCGGTCCGACTAATGAAAAACTGTTTTTT. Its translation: CSARPSGPTNEKLFF.

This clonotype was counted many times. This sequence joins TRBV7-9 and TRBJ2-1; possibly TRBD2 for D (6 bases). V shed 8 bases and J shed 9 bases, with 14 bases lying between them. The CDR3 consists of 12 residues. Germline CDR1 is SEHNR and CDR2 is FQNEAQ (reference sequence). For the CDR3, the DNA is TGTGCCAGCGGCACTCGAGCGGGTGAGCAGTTCTTC. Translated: CASGTRAGEQFF.

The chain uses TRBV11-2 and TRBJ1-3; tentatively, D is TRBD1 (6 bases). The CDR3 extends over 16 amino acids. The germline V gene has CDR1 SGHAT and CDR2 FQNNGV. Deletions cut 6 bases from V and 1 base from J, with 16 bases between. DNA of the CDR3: TGTGCCAGCAGTTGGAGTAGGGGGTTATCTGGAAACACCATATATTTT. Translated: CASSWSRGLSGNTIYF.

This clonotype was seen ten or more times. Here the CDR3 reads CASGKAQGGYEQYF. CDR3 nucleotides: TGCGCCAGCGGAAAAGCACAGGGGGGTTACGAGCAGTACTTC. The chain recombines TRBV5-1 with TRBJ2-7; 8 positions agree with TRBD1. V shed 7 bases and J 4 bases; nucleotides not matched to a gene: 10. Germline V gene sequence: CDR1 SGHRS, CDR2 YFSETQ. The CDR3 totals 14 residues.

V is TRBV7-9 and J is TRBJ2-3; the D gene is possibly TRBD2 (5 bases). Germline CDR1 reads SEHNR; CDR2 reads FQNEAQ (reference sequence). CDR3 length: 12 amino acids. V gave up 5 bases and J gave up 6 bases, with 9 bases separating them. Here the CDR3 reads CASSDPGDTQYF. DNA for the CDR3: TGTGCCAGCAGCGACCCGGGGGATACGCAGTATTTT.

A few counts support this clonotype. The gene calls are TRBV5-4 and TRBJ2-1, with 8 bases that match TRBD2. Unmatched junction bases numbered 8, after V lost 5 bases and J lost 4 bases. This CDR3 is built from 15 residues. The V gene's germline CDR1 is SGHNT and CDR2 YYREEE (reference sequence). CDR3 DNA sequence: TGTGCCAGCAGACAGACGGGAGGGCCTTACAATGAGCAGTTCTTC. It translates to CASRQTGGPYNEQFF.

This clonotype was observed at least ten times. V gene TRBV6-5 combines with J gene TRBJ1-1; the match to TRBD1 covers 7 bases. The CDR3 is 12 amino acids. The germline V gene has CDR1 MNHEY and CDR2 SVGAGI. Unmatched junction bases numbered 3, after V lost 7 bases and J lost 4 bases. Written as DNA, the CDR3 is TGTGCCAGCACGACAGGGTTCACTGAAGCTTTCTTT. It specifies CASTTGFTEAFF.

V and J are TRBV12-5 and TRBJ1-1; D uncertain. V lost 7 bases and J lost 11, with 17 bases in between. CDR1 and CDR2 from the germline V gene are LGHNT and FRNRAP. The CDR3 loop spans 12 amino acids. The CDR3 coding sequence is TGTGCTAGTGTGTTGGGTAAAGGTGAGGCTTTCTTT. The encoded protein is CASVLGKGEAFF.

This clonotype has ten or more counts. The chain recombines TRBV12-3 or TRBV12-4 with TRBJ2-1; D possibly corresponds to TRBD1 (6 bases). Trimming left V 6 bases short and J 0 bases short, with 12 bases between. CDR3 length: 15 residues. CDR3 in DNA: TGTGCCAGCAGCCGCCAGGGGAGCTCCTACAATGAGCAGTTCTTC. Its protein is CASSRQGSSYNEQFF.

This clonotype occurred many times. This CDR3 reads CASSVTSGTVSGEQYF. The CDR3 coding sequence is TGTGCCAGCAGCGTAACTAGCGGGACCGTCTCAGGCGAGCAGTACTTC. The rearrangement joins TRBV7-9 to TRBJ2-7; 10 nucleotides align to TRBD2. Looked up from germline, CDR1 is SEHNR and CDR2 is FQNEAQ (reference sequence). The CDR3 sequence is 16 residues long. With 5 bases clipped from V and 6 bases from J, the junction kept 13 bases outside the gene matches.

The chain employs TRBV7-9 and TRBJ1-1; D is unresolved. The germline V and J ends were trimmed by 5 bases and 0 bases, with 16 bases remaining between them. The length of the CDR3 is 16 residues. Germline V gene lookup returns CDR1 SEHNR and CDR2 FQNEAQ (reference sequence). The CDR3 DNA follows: TGTGCCAGCAGCCGGGAGACGGGAGCGATGAACACTGAAGCTTTCTTT. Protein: CASSRETGAMNTEAFF.

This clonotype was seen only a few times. CDR3 protein: CASSETGDRANEKLFF. CDR3 DNA: TGCGCCAGCAGTGAAACCGGGGACAGGGCAAATGAAAAACTGTTTTTT. V and J are TRBV5-1 and TRBJ1-4; 9 nucleotides align to TRBD1. V was clipped by 5 bases and J by 5 bases; unmatched bases: 10. This CDR3 is built from 16 residues. From germline, CDR1 is SGHRS and CDR2 YFSETQ. Full variable domain (missing parts from reference TRBV5-1 and TRBJ1-4): KAGVTQTPRYLIKTRGQQVTLSCSPISGHRSVSWYQQTPGQGLQFLFEYFSETQRNKGNFPGRFSGRQFSNSRSEMNVSTLELGDSALYLCASSETGDRANEKLFFGSGTQLSVL.

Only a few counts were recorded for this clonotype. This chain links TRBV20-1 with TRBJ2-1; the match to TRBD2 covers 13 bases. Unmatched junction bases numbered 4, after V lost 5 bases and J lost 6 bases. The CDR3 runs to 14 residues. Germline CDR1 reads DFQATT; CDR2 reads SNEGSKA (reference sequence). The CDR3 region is CSAPTSGRSNEQFF. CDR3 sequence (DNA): TGCAGTGCTCCGACTAGCGGGAGGTCCAATGAGCAGTTCTTC.

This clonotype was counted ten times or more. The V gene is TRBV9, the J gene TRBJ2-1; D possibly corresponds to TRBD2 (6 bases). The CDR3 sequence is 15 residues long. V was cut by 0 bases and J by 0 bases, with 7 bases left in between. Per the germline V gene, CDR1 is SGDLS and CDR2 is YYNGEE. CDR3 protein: CASSVGDSSYNEQFF. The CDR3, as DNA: TGTGCCAGCAGCGTAGGGGACTCCTCCTACAATGAGCAGTTCTTC.

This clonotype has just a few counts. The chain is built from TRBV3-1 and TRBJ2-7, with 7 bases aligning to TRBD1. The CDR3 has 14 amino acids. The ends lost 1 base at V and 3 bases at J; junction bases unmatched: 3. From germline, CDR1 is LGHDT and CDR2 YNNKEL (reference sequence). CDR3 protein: CASSQAAGGYEQYF. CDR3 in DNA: TGTGCCAGCAGCCAAGCGGCAGGGGGCTACGAGCAGTACTTC.

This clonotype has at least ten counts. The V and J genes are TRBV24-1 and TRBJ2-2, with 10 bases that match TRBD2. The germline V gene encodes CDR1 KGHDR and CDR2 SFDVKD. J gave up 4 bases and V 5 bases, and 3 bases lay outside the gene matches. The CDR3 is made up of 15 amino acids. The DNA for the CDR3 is TGTGCCACCAGTGGGACTAGCGGAGCCACCGGGGAGCTGTTTTTT. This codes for CATSGTSGATGELFF.

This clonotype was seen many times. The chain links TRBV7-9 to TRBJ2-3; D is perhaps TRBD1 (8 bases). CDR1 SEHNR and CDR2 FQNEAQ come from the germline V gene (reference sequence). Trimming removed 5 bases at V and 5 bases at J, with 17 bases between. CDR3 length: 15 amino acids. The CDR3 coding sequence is TGTGCCAGCAGCAGCCGGACAGGGAGGGAAGATACGCAGTATTTT. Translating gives CASSSRTGREDTQYF.

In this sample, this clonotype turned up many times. CDR3 sequence: CASSARVAGNYEQYF. CDR3 DNA: TGTGCCAGCAGTGCCCGAGTAGCGGGGAACTACGAGCAGTACTTC. J is TRBJ2-7 and V is TRBV6-1; 8 bases are shared with TRBD2. The V segment lost 4 bases and the J segment 3 bases; nucleotides outside the gene matches: 8. This CDR3 has 15 amino acids. Germline loops: CDR1 MNHNS, CDR2 SASEGT.

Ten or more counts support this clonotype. In DNA form, the CDR3 reads TGCACCAACGGGTTAGACCTGAAGAAGAGTAGCGGGATAAAAGAGACCCAGTACTTC. Residues: CTNGLDLKKSSGIKETQYF. The chain has TRBV29-1 and TRBJ2-5; 8 nucleotides line up with TRBD2. The CDR3 extends over 19 amino acids. Germline V CDR1 and CDR2: SQVTM, ANQGSEA.

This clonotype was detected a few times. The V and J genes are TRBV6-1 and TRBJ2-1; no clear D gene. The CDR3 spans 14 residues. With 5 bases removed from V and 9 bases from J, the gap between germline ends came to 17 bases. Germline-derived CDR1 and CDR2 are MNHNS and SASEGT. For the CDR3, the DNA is TGTGCCAGCAGTCCCATGATAGGGCACGGTGAGCAGTTCTTC. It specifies CASSPMIGHGEQFF.

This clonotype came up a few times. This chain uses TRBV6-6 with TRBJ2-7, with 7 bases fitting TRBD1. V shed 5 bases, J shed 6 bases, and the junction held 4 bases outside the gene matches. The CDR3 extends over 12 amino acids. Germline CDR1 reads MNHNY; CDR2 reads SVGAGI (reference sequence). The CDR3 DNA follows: TGTGCCAGCAGTGCGGACAGGCTCGAGCAGTACGTC. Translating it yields CASSADRLEQYV.